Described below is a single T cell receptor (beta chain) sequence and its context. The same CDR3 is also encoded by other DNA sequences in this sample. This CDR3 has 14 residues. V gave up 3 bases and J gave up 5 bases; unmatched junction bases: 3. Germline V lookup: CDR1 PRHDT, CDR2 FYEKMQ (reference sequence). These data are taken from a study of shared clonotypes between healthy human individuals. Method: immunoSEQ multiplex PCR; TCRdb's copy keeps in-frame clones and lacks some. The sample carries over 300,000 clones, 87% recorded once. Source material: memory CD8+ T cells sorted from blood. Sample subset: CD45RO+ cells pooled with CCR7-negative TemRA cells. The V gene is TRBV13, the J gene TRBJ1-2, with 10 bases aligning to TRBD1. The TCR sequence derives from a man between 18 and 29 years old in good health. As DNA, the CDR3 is TGTGCCAGCAGCTTGGGACAGGGGTCGTATGGCTACACCTTC. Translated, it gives CASSLGQGSYGYTF.